This T cell receptor (beta chain) was identified during a study of regulatory T cells in long-lasting Graves disease. Germline assignment: CDR1 GTSNPN and CDR2 SVGIG (reference sequence). CDR3 length equals 15 residues. With 1 base removed from V and 12 bases from J, the gap between germline ends came to 22 bases. This clonotype was observed a few times. Its antigen is undetermined. General study results and limits: Patients whose Graves' disease persisted exhibited lower TCR diversity than those newly diagnosed.

Investigators prepared the TCR beta libraries by applying iRepertoire HTBI primers and Arm-PCR of CDR3 regions. TCRdb processed the multiplex PCR reads anew with MiXCR; each CDR3 protein has one entry. Of hundreds of thousands of distinct CDR3 sequences detected, roughly 13% appear once; the ten largest clones hold roughly 9.7%. Regarding time point: newly diagnosed GD, antithyroid drugs for less than 3 months. Researchers made the TCR library from RNA that was extracted from PBMCs. The sample also formed part of further work on T cells in Graves' hyperthyroidism and ophthalmopathy.

The sequence was collected from a man aged 30 to 39 with Graves disease. Sequencing used peripheral blood mononuclear cells (PBMCs), obtained at new diagnosis, from a patient treated with antithyroid drugs. V is TRBV30 and J is TRBJ2-1, with TRBD2 as a possible D gene (6 bases). The DNA for the CDR3 is TGTGCCTGGAGTGGCGGGATTTCCCGTACAATGAGGCAGTTCTTC. The encoded protein is CAWSGGISRTMRQFF.